A single sample gave rise to the 18 T cell receptor beta chains below, sequenced in a study of T cell responses to AZD1222 COVID-19 vaccine. Generated by immunoSEQ multiplex PCR, the TCRdb table keeps only in-frame clones and is missing some. The sample includes tens of thousands of clones, approximately 90% seen only once; the top ten take roughly 5%. Sample: peripheral blood, taken on day 0 of AZD1222 vaccination. The receptors were sampled from an adult in good health.

The V call is TRBV12-3 or TRBV12-4, the J call TRBJ1-1, with no clear D. The ends were cut back, 8 bases at V and 1 base at J, with 11 bases in the middle. CDR3 size: 13 residues. CDR3 loop: CASQLKANTEAFF. In DNA, the CDR3 is TGTGCCAGCCAATTGAAGGCGAACACTGAAGCTTTCTTT.

The chain has TRBV6-5 and TRBJ2-5; D uncertain. The CDR3 runs to 14 residues. The germline V and J ends were trimmed by 2 bases and 2 bases, with 9 bases remaining between them. Germline V lookup: CDR1 MNHEY, CDR2 SVGAGI. CDR3 sequence: CASSYVSQQETQYF. CDR3 DNA sequence: TGTGCCAGCAGTTACGTCTCTCAACAAGAGACCCAGTACTTC.

This clone was seen just once. This chain joins TRBV18 and TRBJ2-2; 10 bases line up with TRBD1. This CDR3 is built from 14 residues. The germline CDR1 and CDR2 sequences are KGHSH and LQKENI. Unmatched junction bases numbered 5, after V lost 9 bases and J lost 4 bases. The CDR3 protein is CASPRTGGTGELFF. The CDR3 DNA reads TGTGCCAGTCCACGGACAGGGGGCACCGGGGAGCTGTTTTTT.

The CDR3 nucleotides are TGTGCCAGCAGCCCCGGGGGCGGGCGTCGGTATAATTCACCCCTCCACTTT. This codes for CASSPGGGRRYNSPLHF. The chain couples TRBV7-2 to TRBJ1-6, with D maybe TRBD1 (6 bases). The CDR3 is 17 amino acids. Per germline, CDR1 SGHTA and CDR2 FQGNSA. Trimming took 5 bases from V and 4 from J, leaving 18 bases between them.

The chain joins TRBV2 to TRBJ2-5; 9 bases align to TRBD2. Germline lookup yields CDR1 SNHLY and CDR2 FYNNEI. The CDR3 sequence is 15 residues long. The V gene end was trimmed by 4 bases and the J gene end by 5 bases; junction bases not matched to a gene: 8. CDR3 amino acids: CASSVGSGGGETQYF. As DNA, the CDR3 is TGTGCCAGCAGTGTTGGTAGCGGGGGTGGGGAGACCCAGTACTTC.

This clone was recorded only once. The V gene is TRBV2, the J gene TRBJ1-5; D unclear. V lost 3 bases and J lost 7, with 13 bases in between. CDR1 is SNHLY and CDR2 is FYNNEI in the germline V gene. This CDR3 comprises 14 residues. The CDR3 protein is CASSDGQVWQPQHF. The CDR3 DNA follows: TGTGCCAGCAGTGATGGGCAGGTCTGGCAGCCCCAGCATTTT.

The J gene is TRBJ2-1, the V gene TRBV7-9; no clear D gene. Trimming stripped 6 bases from V and 6 bases from J, with 6 bases between. This CDR3 is 11 amino acids long. The germline V gene encodes CDR1 SEHNR and CDR2 FQNEAQ (reference sequence). The CDR3 spells CASRITNEQFF. For the CDR3, the DNA is TGTGCCAGCAGAATAACCAATGAGCAGTTCTTC.

The chain links TRBV4-3 to TRBJ1-1; D is ambiguous. The CDR3 covers 13 residues. Germline-derived CDR1 and CDR2 are LGHNA and YSLEER. Trimming took off 0 bases at V and 8 bases at J, with 10 bases between the two ends. The CDR3, as DNA: TGCGCCAGCAGCCAAGATGCGGGGAAGGAAGCTTTCTTT. Residues: CASSQDAGKEAFF.

The chain couples TRBV10-1 to TRBJ2-1; possible D gene TRBD2, 6 bases. Per the germline V gene, CDR1 is WNHNN and CDR2 is SYGVQD (reference sequence). This CDR3 is 15 amino acids long. V was cut by 10 bases and J by 8 bases, with 24 bases left in between. For the CDR3, the DNA is TGCGCCACACGCCCTACGGGGGAAGGTGTCGATGAGCAGTTCTTC. It codes for CATRPTGEGVDEQFF.

This clone was recorded only once. This chain uses TRBV9 with TRBJ2-3, with 11 bases lining up with TRBD2. Germline CDR1 SGDLS, CDR2 YYNGEE. V was clipped by 0 bases and J by 7 bases; unmatched bases: 7. This CDR3 is 16 amino acids long. The CDR3 here is CASSVGGTSGGNTQYF. The DNA of the CDR3 is TGTGCCAGCAGCGTAGGGGGAACTAGCGGGGGTAATACGCAGTATTTT.

The chain joins TRBV7-8 to TRBJ1-2; a weak D match, TRBD1 (5 bases). The CDR3 runs 14 residues. The V gene lost 6 bases and the J gene lost 10 bases, with 21 bases spanning the gap. Germline V gene data show CDR1 as SGHVS and CDR2 as FQNEAQ. The CDR3 here is CASRGYGGQGVYTF. Here the CDR3 DNA reads TGTGCCAGCAGGGGTTATGGCGGGCAGGGAGTCTACACCTTC.

The rearrangement uses TRBV2 and TRBJ1-3, with D possibly being TRBD1 (5 bases). The germline V and J ends were trimmed by 0 bases and 0 bases, with 9 bases remaining between them. CDR1 and CDR2 (germline): SNHLY, FYNNEI. This CDR3 has 16 amino acids. The CDR3 DNA is TGTGCCAGCAGTGAAGCTGCGACAGCCTCTGGAAACACCATATATTTT. Its protein is CASSEAATASGNTIYF.

The rearrangement uses TRBV5-1 and TRBJ2-7, with D possibly TRBD1 on 6 matching bases. Germline lookup yields CDR1 SGHRS and CDR2 YFSETQ. Trimming stripped 0 bases from V and 0 bases from J, with 10 bases between. The CDR3 loop spans 15 amino acids. This CDR3 reads CASSLGGPSSYEQYF. In DNA form, the CDR3 reads TGCGCCAGCAGCTTGGGGGGGCCTAGCTCCTACGAGCAGTACTTC.

The gene calls are TRBV9 and TRBJ2-5, with D maybe TRBD2 (5 bases). This CDR3 has 12 amino acids. Trimming removed 4 bases at V and 5 bases at J, with 9 bases between. The germline CDR1 and CDR2 sequences are SGDLS and YYNGEE. The CDR3 protein is CASSPRGETQYF. The CDR3 region has the DNA TGTGCCAGCAGCCCCCGCGGGGAGACCCAGTACTTC. The entire variable domain, with the rest obtained from reference TRBV9 and TRBJ2-5, is as follows: DSGVTQTPKHLITATGQRVTLRCSPRSGDLSVYWYQQSLDQGLQFLIQYYNGEERAKGNILERFSAQQFPDLHSELNLSSLELGDSALYFCASSPRGETQYFGPGTRLLVL.

The CDR3 loop reads CASSLGPPYGYTF. The DNA for the CDR3 is TGTGCCAGCAGTTTGGGGCCACCCTATGGCTACACCTTC. V is TRBV27 and J is TRBJ1-2; TRBD1 is a possible D gene (5 bases). The length of the CDR3 is 13 residues. The germline V and J ends were trimmed by 3 bases and 4 bases, with 9 bases remaining between them. Germline V gene lookup returns CDR1 MNHEY and CDR2 SMNVEV (reference sequence).

This rearrangement joins TRBV9 to TRBJ2-5; 9 nucleotides agree with TRBD2. CDR1 and CDR2 (germline): SGDLS, YYNGEE. Unmatched junction bases numbered 8, after V lost 1 base and J lost 7 bases. The CDR3 length is 15 residues. DNA for the CDR3: TGTGCCAGCAGCGTACTAGCGGGGAGCGAAAGGACCCAGTACTTC. Amino acid sequence: CASSVLAGSERTQYF.

This clone has just a few counts. The chain carries TRBV19 and TRBJ1-2, with D uncertain. V was shortened by 5 bases and J by 5 bases, with 12 bases between the two germline ends. The CDR3 covers 13 residues. Germline V lookup: CDR1 LNHDA, CDR2 SQIVND (reference sequence). This CDR3 reads CASSALAGYGYTF. In DNA, the CDR3 is TGTGCCAGTAGTGCCCTAGCGGGGTATGGCTACACCTTC.

The rearrangement links TRBV7-2 to TRBJ1-5, with unresolved D. The germline V and J ends were trimmed by 3 bases and 7 bases, with 7 bases remaining between them. The CDR3 is made up of 12 amino acids. CDR1 and CDR2 from the germline V gene are SGHTA and FQGNSA. CDR3 sequence reads: CASSFVRQPQHF. The CDR3 bases are TGTGCCAGCAGCTTCGTAAGGCAGCCCCAGCATTTT.